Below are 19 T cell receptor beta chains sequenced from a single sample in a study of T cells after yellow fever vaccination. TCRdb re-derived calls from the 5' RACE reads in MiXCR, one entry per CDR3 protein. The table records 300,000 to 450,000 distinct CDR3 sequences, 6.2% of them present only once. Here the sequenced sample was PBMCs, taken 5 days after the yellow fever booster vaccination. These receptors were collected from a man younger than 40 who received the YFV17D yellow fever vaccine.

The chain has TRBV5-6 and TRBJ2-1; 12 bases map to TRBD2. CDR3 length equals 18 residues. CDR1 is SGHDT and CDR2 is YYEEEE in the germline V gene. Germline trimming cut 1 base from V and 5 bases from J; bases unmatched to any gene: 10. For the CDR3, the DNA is TGTGCCAGCAGCTTGACGAGACTAGCGGGAGTCGGGCACAATGAGCAGTTCTTC. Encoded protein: CASSLTRLAGVGHNEQFF.

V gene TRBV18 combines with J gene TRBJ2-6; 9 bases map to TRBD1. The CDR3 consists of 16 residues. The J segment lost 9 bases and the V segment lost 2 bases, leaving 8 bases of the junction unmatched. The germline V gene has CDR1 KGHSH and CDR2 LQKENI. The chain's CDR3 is CASSPIQGAGVNVLTF. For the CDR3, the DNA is TGTGCCAGCTCACCAATACAGGGGGCCGGTGTCAACGTCCTGACTTTC. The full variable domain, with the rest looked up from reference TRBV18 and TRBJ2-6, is NAGVMQNPRHLVRRRGQEARLRCSPMKGHSHVYWYRQLPEEGLKFMVYLQKENIIDESGMPKERFSAEFPKEGPSILRIQQVVRGDSAAYFCASSPIQGAGVNVLTFGAGSRLTVL.

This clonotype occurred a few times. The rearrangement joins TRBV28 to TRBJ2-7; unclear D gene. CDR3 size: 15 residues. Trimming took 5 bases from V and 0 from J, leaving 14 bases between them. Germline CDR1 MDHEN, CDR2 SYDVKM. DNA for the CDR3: TGTGCCAGCAGTGCGCCCCGCCGCAGCTCCTACGAGCAGTACTTC. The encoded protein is CASSAPRRSSYEQYF.

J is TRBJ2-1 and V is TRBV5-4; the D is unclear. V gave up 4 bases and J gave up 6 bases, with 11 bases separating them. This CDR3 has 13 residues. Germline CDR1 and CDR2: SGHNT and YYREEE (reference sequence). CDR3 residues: CASSPSLVNEQFF. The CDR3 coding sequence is TGTGCCAGCAGCCCAAGCTTAGTCAATGAGCAGTTCTTC.

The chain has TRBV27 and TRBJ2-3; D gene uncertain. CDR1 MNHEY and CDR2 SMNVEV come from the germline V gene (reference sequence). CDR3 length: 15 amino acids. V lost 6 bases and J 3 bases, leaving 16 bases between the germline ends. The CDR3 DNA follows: TGTGCCAGCAGGACCAACCTCCCTCAAACAGATACGCAGTATTTT. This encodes CASRTNLPQTDTQYF.

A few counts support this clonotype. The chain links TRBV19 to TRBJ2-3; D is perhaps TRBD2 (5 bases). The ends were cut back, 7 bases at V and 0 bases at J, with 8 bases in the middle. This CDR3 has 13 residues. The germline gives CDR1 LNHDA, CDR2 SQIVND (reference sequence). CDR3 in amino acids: CASTRRSTDTQYF. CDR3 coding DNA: TGTGCCAGTACCCGGAGGAGCACAGATACGCAGTATTTT.

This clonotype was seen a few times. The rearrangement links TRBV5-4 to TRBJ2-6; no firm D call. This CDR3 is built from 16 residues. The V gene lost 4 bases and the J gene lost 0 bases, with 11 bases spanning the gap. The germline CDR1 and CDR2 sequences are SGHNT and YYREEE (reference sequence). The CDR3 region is CASSGPGYSGANVLTF. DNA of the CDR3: TGTGCCAGCAGCGGCCCAGGATACTCTGGGGCCAACGTCCTGACTTTC. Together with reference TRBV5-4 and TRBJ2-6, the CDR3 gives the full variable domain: ETGVTQSPTHLIKTRGQQVTLRCSSQSGHNTVSWYQQALGQGPQFIFQYYREEENGRGNFPPRFSGLQFPNYSSELNVNALELDDSALYLCASSGPGYSGANVLTFGAGSRLTVL.

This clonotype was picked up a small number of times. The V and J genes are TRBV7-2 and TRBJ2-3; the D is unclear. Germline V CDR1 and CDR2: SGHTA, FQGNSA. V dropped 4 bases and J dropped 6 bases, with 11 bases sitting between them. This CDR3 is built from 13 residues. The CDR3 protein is CASSSLRKDTQYF. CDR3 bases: TGTGCCAGCAGCTCCCTTCGTAAGGATACGCAGTATTTT.

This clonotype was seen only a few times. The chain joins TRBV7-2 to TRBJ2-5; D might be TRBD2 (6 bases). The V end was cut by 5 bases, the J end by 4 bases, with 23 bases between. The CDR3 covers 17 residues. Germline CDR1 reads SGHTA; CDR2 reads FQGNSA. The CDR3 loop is CASSLPLGSLGGETQYF. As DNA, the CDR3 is TGTGCCAGCAGCCTCCCCCTAGGATCCCTGGGAGGAGAGACCCAGTACTTC.

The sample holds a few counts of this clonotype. The CDR3 is CASSGPGRGPDEQYF. For the CDR3, the DNA is TGTGCCAGCAGCGGCCCGGGCAGGGGCCCAGACGAGCAGTACTTC. The chain carries TRBV7-8 and TRBJ2-7; D may be TRBD1 (6 bases). With 5 bases removed from V and 5 bases from J, the gap between germline ends came to 19 bases. Germline V gives CDR1 SGHVS, CDR2 FQNEAQ. This CDR3 has 15 residues.

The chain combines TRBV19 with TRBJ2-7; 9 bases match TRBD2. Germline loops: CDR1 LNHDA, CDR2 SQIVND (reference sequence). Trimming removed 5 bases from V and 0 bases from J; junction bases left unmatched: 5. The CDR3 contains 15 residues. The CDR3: CASSPHSGSSYEQYF. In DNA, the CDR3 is TGTGCCAGTAGTCCCCATAGCGGGAGCTCCTACGAGCAGTACTTC.

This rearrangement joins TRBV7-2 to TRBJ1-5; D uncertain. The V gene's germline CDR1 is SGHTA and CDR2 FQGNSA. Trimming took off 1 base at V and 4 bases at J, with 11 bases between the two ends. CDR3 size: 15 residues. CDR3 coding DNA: TGTGCCAGCAGCTTAGAGGCTACAGTTAATCAGCCCCAGCATTTT. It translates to CASSLEATVNQPQHF.

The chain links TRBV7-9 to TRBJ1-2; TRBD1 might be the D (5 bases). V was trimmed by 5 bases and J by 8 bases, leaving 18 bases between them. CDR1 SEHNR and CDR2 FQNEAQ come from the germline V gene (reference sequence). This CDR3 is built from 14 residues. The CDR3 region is CASSHPDSIGGYTF. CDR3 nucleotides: TGTGCCAGCAGCCACCCTGACAGCATCGGGGGCTACACCTTC.

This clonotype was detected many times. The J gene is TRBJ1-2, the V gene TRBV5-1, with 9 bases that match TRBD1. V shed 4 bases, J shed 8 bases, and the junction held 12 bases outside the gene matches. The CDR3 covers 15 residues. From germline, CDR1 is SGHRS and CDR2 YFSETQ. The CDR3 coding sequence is TGCGCCAGCAGCCGTCCCGGGACAGGGATCATCGGCTACACCTTC. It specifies CASSRPGTGIIGYTF. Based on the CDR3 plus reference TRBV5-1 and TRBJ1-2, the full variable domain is KAGVTQTPRYLIKTRGQQVTLSCSPISGHRSVSWYQQTPGQGLQFLFEYFSETQRNKGNFPGRFSGRQFSNSRSEMNVSTLELGDSALYLCASSRPGTGIIGYTFGSGTRLTVV.

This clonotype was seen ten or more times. The chain's CDR3 is CASNDREDTEAFF. In DNA, the CDR3 is TGTGCCAGCAACGACAGGGAGGACACTGAAGCTTTCTTT. The J gene is TRBJ1-1, the V gene TRBV7-9, with TRBD1 matching 7 bases. Unmatched junction bases numbered 5, after V lost 7 bases and J lost 3 bases. The length of the CDR3 is 13 residues. The V gene's germline CDR1 is SEHNR and CDR2 FQNEAQ (reference sequence).

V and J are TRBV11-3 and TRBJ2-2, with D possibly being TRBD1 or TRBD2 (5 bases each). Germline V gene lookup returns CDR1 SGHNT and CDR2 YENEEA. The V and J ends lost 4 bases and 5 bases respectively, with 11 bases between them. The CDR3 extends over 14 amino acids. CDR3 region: CASSSTRETGELFF. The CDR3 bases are TGTGCCAGCAGCTCAACCAGGGAGACCGGGGAGCTGTTTTTT.

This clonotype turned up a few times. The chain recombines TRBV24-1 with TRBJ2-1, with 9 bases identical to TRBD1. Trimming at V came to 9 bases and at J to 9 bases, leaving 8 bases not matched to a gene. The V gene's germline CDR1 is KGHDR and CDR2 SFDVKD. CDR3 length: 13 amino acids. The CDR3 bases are TGTGCCACCTCCGGGACAGGGACTCCTGAGCAGTTCTTC. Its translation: CATSGTGTPEQFF.

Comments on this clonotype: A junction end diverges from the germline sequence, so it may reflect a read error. The CDR3 protein is CSARDEGAGAVGELFF. The CDR3 coding sequence is TGCAGCGCTAGAGATGAAGGAGCGGGAGCCGTCGGGGAGCTGTTTTTT. This chain uses TRBV20-1 with TRBJ2-2, with 8 bases that match TRBD2. The germline gives CDR1 DFQATT, CDR2 SNEGSKA (reference sequence). The length of the CDR3 is 16 residues.

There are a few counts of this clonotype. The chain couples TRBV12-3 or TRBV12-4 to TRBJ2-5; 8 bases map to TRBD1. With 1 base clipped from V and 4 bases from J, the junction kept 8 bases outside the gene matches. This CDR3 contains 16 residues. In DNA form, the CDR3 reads TGTGCCAGCAGTTTAGGGGCAGGGGGCTTTGGAGAGACCCAGTACTTC. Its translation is CASSLGAGGFGETQYF.